This TCR beta chain was retrieved from a study of T-cell memory formation after mild COVID-19. General observations from the study: The pre-infection memory compartment contained some responding clones, suggesting cross-reactive memory joined. Clones that contracted from day 15 to 85 had balanced CD4/CD8; later expanders were CD4+ biased.

Remarks on this clonotype: The antigen remains undetermined.

TCRdb ran MiXCR on the 5' RACE reads and lists one entry per CDR3 protein. The top ten hold approximately 8.4% of the sample, which has 470,000 or so distinct CDR3 sequences, roughly 20% seen once. V was clipped by 3 bases and J by 1 base, with 9 bases between them. The CDR3 totals 14 residues. The sequence came from an adult woman who had mild COVID-19 (a few samples of this study predate the infection). Cell type and time point are not known. The V call is TRBV12-3 or TRBV12-4, the J call TRBJ1-1; no firm D call. Sequencing was carried out using PBMCs or a T cell subset sorted from them (not recorded which). This chain's CDR3 is CASSFPARNTEAFF. CDR3 DNA: TGTGCCAGCAGTTTTCCGGCACGGAACACTGAAGCTTTCTTT.